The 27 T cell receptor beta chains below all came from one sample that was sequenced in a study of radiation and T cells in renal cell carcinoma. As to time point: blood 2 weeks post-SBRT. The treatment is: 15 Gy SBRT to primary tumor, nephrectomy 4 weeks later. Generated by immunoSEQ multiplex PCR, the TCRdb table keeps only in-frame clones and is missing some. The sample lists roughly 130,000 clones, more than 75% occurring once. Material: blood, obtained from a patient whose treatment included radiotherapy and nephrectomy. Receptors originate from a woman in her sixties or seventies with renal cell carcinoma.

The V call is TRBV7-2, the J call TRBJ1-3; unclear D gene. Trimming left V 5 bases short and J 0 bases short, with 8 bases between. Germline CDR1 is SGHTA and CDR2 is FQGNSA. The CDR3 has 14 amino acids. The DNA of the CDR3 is TGTGCCAGCAGCCCCGACCCCTCTGGAAACACCATATATTTT. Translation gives CASSPDPSGNTIYF.

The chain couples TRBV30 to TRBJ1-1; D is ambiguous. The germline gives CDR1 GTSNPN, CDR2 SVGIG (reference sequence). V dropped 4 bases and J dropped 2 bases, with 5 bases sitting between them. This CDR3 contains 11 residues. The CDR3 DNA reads TGTGCCTGGAAAAGAAACACTGAAGCTTTCTTT. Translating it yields CAWKRNTEAFF.

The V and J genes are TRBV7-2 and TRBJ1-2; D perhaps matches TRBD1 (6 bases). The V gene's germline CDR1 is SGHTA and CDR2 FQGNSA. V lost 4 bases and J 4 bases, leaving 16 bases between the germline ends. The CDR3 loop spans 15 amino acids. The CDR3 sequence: CASSSQGTGSYGYTF. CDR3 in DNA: TGTGCCAGCAGCTCTCAGGGGACGGGAAGCTATGGCTACACCTTC.

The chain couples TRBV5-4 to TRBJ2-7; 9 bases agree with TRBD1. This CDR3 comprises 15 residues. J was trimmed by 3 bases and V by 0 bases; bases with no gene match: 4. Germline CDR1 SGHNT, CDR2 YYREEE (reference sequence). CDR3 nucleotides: TGTGCCAGCAGCTTGGGGGACAGGGTCGGCTACGAGCAGTACTTC. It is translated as CASSLGDRVGYEQYF.

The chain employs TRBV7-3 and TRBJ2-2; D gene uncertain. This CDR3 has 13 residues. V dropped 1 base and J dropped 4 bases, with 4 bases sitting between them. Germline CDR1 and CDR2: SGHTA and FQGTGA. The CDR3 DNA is TGTGCCAGCAGCTTAATAGGCACCGGGGAGCTGTTTTTT. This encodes CASSLIGTGELFF.

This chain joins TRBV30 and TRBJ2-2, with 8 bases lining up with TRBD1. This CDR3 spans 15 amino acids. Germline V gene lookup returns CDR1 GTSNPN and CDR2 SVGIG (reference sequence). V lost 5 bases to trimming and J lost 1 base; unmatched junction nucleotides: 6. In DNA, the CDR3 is TGTGCCTGGGGCGCCGGGACAGGGAACACCGGGGAGCTGTTTTTT. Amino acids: CAWGAGTGNTGELFF.

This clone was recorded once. The CDR3 sequence: CASSLVQGKNTEAFF. DNA of the CDR3: TGTGCCAGCAGCTTAGTACAGGGGAAGAACACTGAAGCTTTCTTT. The rearrangement uses TRBV7-6 and TRBJ1-1, with TRBD1 matching 7 bases. The trim removed 1 base at V and 1 base at J, leaving 3 bases unmatched. This CDR3 spans 15 amino acids. CDR1 SGHVS and CDR2 FNYEAQ come from the germline V gene.

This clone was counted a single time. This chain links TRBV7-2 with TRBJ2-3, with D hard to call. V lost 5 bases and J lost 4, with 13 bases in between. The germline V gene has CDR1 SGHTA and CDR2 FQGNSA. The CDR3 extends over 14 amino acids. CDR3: CASSRVSPPDTQYF. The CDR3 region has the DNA TGTGCCAGCAGCAGGGTTTCCCCACCAGATACGCAGTATTTT.

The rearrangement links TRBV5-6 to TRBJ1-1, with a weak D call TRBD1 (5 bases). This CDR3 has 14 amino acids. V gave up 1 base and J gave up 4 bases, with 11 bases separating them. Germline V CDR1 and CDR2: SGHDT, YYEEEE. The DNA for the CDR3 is TGTGCCAGCAGCTTGAACCAGGGAAGCACTGAAGCTTTCTTT. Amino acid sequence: CASSLNQGSTEAFF. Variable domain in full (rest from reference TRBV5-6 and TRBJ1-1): DAGVTQSPTHLIKTRGQQVTLRCSPKSGHDTVSWYQQALGQGPQFIFQYYEEEERQRGNFPDRFSGHQFPNYSSELNVNALLLGDSALYLCASSLNQGSTEAFFGQGTRLTVV.

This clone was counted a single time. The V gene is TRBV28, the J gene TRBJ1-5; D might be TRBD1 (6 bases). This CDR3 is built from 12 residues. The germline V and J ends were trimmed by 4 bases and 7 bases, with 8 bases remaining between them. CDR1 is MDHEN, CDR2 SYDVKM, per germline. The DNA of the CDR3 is TGTGCCAGCAGTTCCCAGGGGCAGCCCCAGCATTTT. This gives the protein CASSSQGQPQHF. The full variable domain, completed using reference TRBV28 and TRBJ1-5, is DVKVTQSSRYLVKRTGEKVFLECVQDMDHENMFWYRQDPGLGLRLIYFSYDVKMKEKGDIPEGYSVSREKKERFSLILESASTNQTSMYLCASSSQGQPQHFGDGTRLSIL.

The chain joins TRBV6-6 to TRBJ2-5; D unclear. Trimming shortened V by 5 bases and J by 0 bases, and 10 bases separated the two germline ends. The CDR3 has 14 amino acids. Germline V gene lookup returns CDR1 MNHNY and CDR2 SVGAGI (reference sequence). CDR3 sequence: CASSQNEYQETQYF. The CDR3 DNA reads TGTGCCAGCAGTCAAAATGAGTACCAAGAGACCCAGTACTTC.

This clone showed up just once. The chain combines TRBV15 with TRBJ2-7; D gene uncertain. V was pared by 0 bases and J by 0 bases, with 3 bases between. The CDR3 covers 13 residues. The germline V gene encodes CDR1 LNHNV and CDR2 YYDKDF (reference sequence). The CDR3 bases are TGTGCCACCAGCAGAGACCCCTCCTACGAGCAGTACTTC. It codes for CATSRDPSYEQYF.

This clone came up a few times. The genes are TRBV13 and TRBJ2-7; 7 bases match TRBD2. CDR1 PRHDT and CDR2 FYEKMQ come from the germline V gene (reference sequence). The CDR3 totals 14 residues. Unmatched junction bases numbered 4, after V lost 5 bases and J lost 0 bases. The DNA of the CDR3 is TGTGCCAGCAGCCCCGGGGGGAGCTCCTACGAGCAGTACTTC. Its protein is CASSPGGSSYEQYF.

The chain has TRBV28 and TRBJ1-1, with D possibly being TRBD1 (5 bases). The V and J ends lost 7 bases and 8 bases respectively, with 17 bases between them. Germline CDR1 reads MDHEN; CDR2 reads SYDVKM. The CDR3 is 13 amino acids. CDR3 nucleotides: TGTGCCAGCATCCAGGGTGTCGGGAAAGAAGCTTTCTTT. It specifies CASIQGVGKEAFF.

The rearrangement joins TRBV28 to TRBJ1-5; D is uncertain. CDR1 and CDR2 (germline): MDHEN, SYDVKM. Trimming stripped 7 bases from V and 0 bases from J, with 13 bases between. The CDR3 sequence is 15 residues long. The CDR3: CASTWSGNSNQPQHF. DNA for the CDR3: TGTGCCAGCACCTGGTCGGGGAATAGCAATCAGCCCCAGCATTTT. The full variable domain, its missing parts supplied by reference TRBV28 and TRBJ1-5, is DVKVTQSSRYLVKRTGEKVFLECVQDMDHENMFWYRQDPGLGLRLIYFSYDVKMKEKGDIPEGYSVSREKKERFSLILESASTNQTSMYLCASTWSGNSNQPQHFGDGTRLSIL.

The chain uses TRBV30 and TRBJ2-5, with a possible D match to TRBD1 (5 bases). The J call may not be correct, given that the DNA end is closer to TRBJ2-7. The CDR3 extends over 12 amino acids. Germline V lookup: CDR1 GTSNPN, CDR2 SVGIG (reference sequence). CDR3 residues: CAWRDRGNEQYF. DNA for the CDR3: TGTGCCTGGAGAGACAGAGGCAACGAGCAGTACTTC.

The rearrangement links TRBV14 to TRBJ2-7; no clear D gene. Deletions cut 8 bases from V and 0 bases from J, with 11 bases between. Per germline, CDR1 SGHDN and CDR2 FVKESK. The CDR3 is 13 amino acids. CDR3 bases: TGTGCCAGCGGAACCGGCGGCTCCTACGAGCAGTACTTC. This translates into CASGTGGSYEQYF.

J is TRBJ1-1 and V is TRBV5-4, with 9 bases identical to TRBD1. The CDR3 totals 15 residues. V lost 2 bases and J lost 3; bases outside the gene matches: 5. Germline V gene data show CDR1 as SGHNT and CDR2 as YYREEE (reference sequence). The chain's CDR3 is CASSFLTGGDTEAFF. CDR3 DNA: TGTGCCAGCAGCTTTCTCACAGGGGGCGACACTGAAGCTTTCTTT.

This chain's CDR3 is CAISESGPGNGYTF. CDR3 in DNA: TGTGCCATCAGTGAGTCTGGGCCGGGGAATGGCTACACCTTC. This chain connects TRBV10-3 to TRBJ1-2; D ambiguous. There are 14 residues in the CDR3. The ends were cut back, 0 bases at V and 6 bases at J, with 11 bases in the middle. The germline V gene has CDR1 ENHRY and CDR2 SYGVKD.

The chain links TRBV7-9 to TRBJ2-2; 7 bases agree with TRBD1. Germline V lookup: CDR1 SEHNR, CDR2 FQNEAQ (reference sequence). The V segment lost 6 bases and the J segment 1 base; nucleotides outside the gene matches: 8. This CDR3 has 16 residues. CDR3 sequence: CASRKGDSLNTGELFF. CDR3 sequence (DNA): TGTGCCAGCAGGAAGGGGGACAGCCTGAACACCGGGGAGCTGTTTTTT. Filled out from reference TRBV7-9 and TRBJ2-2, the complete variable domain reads DTGVSQNPRHKITKRGQNVTFRCDPISEHNRLYWYRQTLGQGPEFLTYFQNEAQLEKSRLLSDRFSAERPKGSFSTLEIQRTEQGDSAMYLCASRKGDSLNTGELFFGEGSRLTVL.

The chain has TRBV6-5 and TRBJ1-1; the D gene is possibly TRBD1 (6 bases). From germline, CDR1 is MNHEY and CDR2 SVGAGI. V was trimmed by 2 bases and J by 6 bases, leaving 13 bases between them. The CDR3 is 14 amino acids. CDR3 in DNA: TGTGCCAGCAGTTACCGGACGGGGGCTGCTGAAGCTTTCTTT. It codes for CASSYRTGAAEAFF.

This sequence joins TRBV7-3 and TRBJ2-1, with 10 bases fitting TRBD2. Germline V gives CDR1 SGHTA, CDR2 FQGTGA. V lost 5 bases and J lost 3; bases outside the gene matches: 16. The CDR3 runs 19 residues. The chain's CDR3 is CASSPRGSGGPGHYNEQFF. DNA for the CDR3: TGTGCCAGCAGCCCCCGGGGTAGCGGGGGGCCGGGTCACTACAATGAGCAGTTCTTC.

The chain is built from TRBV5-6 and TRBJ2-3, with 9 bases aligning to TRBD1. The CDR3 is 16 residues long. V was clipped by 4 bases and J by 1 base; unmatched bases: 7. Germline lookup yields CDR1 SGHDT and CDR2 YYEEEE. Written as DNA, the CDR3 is TGTGCCAGCAGCCGTTACCGGGACAGGGGCACAGATACGCAGTATTTT. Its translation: CASSRYRDRGTDTQYF.

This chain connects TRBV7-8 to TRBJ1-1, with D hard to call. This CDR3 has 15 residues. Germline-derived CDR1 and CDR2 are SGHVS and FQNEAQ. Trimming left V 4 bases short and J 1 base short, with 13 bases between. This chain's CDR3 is CASSSQRLENTEAFF. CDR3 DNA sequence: TGTGCCAGCAGCTCGCAGAGGCTTGAGAACACTGAAGCTTTCTTT. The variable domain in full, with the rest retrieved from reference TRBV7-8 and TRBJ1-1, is GAGVSQSPRYKVAKRGQDVALRCDPISGHVSLFWYQQALGQGPEFLTYFQNEAQLDKSGLPSDRFFAERPEGSVSTLKIQRTQQEDSAVYLCASSSQRLENTEAFFGQGTRLTVV.

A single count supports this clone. CDR3 sequence (DNA): TGTGCCAGCAGTCCCGGGCTGCTCTATGGCTACACCTTC. Its translation: CASSPGLLYGYTF. This sequence joins TRBV6-5 and TRBJ1-2; D ambiguous. Deletions cut 5 bases from V and 4 bases from J, with 11 bases between. The CDR3 length is 13 residues. The germline V gene encodes CDR1 MNHEY and CDR2 SVGAGI.

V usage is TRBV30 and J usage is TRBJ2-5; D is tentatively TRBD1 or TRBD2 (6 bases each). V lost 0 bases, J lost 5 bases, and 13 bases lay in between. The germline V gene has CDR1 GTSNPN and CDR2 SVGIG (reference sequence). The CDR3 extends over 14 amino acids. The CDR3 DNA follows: TGTGCCTGGAGTGTGATAGGGGGGTCGGAGACCCAGTACTTC. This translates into CAWSVIGGSETQYF.

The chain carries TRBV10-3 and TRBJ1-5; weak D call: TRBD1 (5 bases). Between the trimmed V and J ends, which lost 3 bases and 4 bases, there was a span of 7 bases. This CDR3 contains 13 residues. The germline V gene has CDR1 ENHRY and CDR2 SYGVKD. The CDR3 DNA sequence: TGTGCCATCAGTGAAGGGGTGAATCAGCCCCAGCATTTT. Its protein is CAISEGVNQPQHF.